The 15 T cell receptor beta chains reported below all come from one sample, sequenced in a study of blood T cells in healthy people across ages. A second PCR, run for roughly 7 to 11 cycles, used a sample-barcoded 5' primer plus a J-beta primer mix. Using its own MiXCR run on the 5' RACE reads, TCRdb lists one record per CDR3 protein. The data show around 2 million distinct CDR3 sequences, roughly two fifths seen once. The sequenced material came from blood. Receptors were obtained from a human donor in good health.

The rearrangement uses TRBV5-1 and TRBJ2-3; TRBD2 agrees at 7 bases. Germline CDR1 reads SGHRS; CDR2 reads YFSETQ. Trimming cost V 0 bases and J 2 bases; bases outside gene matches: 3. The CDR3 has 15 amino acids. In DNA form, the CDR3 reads TGCGCCAGCAGCTTGGAAGCGGGGATCACAGATACGCAGTATTTT. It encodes CASSLEAGITDTQYF.

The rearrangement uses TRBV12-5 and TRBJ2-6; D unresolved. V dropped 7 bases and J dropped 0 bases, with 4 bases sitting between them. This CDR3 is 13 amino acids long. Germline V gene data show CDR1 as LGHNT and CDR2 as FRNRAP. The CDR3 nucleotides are TGTGCTAGTGTAAGCTCTGGGGCCAACGTCCTGACTTTC. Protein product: CASVSSGANVLTF.

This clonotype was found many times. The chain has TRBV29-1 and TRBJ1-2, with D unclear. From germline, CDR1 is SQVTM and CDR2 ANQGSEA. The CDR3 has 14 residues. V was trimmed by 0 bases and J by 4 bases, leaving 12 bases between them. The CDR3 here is CSVEEDEGIYGYTF. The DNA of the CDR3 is TGCAGCGTTGAAGAAGACGAAGGGATCTATGGCTACACCTTC. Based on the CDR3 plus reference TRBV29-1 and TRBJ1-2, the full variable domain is SAVISQKPSRDICQRGTSLTIQCQVDSQVTMMFWYRQQPGQSLTLIATANQGSEATYESGFVIDKFPISRPNLTFSTLTVSNMSPEDSSIYLCSVEEDEGIYGYTFGSGTRLTVV.

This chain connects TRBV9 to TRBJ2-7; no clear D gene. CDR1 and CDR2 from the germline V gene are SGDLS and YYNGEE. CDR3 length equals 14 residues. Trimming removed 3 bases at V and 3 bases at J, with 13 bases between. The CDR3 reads CASSGGTQNYEQYF. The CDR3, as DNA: TGTGCCAGCAGCGGTGGTACACAAAACTACGAGCAGTACTTC.

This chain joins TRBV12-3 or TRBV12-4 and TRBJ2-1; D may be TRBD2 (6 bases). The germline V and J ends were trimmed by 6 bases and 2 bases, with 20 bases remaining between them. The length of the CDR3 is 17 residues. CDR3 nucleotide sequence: TGTGCCAGCAGCTCATTCCCCGGGACTCGACCCTACAATGAGCAGTTCTTC. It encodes CASSSFPGTRPYNEQFF.

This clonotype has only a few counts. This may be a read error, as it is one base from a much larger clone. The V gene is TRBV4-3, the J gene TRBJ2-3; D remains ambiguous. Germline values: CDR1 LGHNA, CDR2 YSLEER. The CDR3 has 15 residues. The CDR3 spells CANSQDWRSTDTQYF. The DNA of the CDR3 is TGCGCCAACAGCCAAGACTGGCGTAGCACAGATACGCAGTATTTT.

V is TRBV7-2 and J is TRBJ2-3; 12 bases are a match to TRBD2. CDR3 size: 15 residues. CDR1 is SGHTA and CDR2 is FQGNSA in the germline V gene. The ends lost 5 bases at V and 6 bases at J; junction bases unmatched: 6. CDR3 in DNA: TGTGCCAGCAGCACTAGACTAGCGGGGGCCGATACGCAGTATTTT. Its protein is CASSTRLAGADTQYF. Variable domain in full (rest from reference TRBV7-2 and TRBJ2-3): GAGVSQSPSNKVTEKGKDVELRCDPISGHTALYWYRQSLGQGLEFLIYFQGNSAPDKSGLPSDRFSAERTGGSVSTLTIQRTQQEDSAVYLCASSTRLAGADTQYFGPGTRLTVL.

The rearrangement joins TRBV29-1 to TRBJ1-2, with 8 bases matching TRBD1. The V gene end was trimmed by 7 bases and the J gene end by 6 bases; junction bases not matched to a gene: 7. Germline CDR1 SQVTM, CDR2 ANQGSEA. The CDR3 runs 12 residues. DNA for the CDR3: TGCAGCGGGGAGGACAGGGAGCATGGCTACACCTTC. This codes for CSGEDREHGYTF. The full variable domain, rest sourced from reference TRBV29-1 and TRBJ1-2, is SAVISQKPSRDICQRGTSLTIQCQVDSQVTMMFWYRQQPGQSLTLIATANQGSEATYESGFVIDKFPISRPNLTFSTLTVSNMSPEDSSIYLCSGEDREHGYTFGSGTRLTVV.

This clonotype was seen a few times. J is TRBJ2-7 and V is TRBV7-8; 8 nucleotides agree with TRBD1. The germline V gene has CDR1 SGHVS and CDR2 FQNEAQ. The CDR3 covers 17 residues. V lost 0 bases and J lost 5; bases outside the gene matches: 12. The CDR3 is CASSLAGWGDRKDEQYF. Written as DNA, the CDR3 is TGTGCCAGCAGCTTAGCGGGTTGGGGGGACAGGAAAGACGAGCAGTACTTC. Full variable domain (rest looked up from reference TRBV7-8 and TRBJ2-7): GAGVSQSPRYKVAKRGQDVALRCDPISGHVSLFWYQQALGQGPEFLTYFQNEAQLDKSGLPSDRFFAERPEGSVSTLKIQRTQQEDSAVYLCASSLAGWGDRKDEQYFGPGTRLTVT.

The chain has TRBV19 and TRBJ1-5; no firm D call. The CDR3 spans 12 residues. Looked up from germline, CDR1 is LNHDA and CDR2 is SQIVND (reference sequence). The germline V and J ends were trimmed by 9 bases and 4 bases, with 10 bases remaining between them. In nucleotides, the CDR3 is TGTGCCAGCGGCGATTATAATCAGCCCCAGCATTTT. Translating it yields CASGDYNQPQHF. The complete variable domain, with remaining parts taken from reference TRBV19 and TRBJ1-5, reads DGGITQSPKYLFRKEGQNVTLSCEQNLNHDAMYWYRQDPGQGLRLIYYSQIVNDFQKGDIAEGYSVSREKKESFPLTVTSAQKNPTAFYLCASGDYNQPQHFGDGTRLSIL.

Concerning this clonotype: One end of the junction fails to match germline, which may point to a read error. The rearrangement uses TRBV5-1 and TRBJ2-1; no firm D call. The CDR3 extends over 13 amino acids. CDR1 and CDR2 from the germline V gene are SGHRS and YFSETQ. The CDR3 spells CANSFYQNNEQFF. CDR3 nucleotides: TGCGCCAACAGCTTCTACCAAAACAATGAGCAGTTCTTC. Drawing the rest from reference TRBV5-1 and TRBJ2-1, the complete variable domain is KAGVTQTPRYLIKTRGQQVTLSCSPISGHRSVSWYQQTPGQGLQFLFEYFSETQRNKGNFPGRFSGRQFSNSRSEMNVSTLELGDSALYLCANSFYQNNEQFFGPGTRLTVL.

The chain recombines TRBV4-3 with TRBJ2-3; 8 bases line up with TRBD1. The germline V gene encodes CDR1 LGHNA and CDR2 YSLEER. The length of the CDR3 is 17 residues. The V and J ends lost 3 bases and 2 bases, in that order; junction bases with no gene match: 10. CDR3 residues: CASSHGVRTGNTDTQYF. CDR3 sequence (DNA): TGCGCCAGCAGCCATGGCGTCCGGACAGGGAACACAGATACGCAGTATTTT.

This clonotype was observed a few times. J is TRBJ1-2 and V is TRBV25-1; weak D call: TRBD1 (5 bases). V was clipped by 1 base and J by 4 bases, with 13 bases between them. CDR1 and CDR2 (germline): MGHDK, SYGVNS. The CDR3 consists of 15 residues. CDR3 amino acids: CASSESVGTAYGYTF. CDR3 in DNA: TGTGCCAGCAGTGAATCGGTAGGGACGGCCTATGGCTACACCTTC.

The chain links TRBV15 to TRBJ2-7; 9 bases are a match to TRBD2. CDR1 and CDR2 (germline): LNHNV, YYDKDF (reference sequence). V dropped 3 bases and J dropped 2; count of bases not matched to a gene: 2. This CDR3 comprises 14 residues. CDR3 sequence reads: CATSRAGGPYEQYF. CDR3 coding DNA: TGTGCCACCAGCAGGGCGGGGGGGCCCTACGAGCAGTACTTC.

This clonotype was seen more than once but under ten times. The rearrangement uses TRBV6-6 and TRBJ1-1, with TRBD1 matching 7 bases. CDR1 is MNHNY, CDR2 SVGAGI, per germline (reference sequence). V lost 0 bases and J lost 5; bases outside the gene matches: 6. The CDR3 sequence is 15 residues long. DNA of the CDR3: TGTGCCAGCAGTTACTCGACGACAGGGAGGACTGAAGCTTTCTTT. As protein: CASSYSTTGRTEAFF.